These 14 T cell receptor beta chains were sequenced from one sample in a study of cytomegalovirus exposure and HLA in healthy donors (dated by TCRdb to the late 2010s). Receptors were amplified or captured by the immunoSEQ multiplex PCR assay. For the multiplex PCR, a mixture combining 60 forward primers for TCR Vbeta segments and 13 reverse primers for TCR Jbeta segments was used. The source is immuneACCESS, and TCRdb retained only in-frame sequences with V and J called. Part of the clones is not carried over; for the studies checked, unresolved V genes explain less than half of this, and the remainder is unexplained. A total of about 180,000 clones appear in this sample, 70% to 85% of them only once. Jointly, the top ten make up approximately 1.5% of the sample. Sample: PBMCs. All receptors come from a woman between 25 and 40 years old in good health and CMV-seropositive.

This chain joins TRBV27 and TRBJ2-1; D not resolved. V lost 2 bases, J lost 15 bases, and 20 bases lay in between. The CDR3 is 14 residues long. CDR1 is MNHEY and CDR2 is SMNVEV in the germline V gene (reference sequence). CDR3 sequence reads: CASSLDERLGFLFF. In nucleotides, the CDR3 is TGTGCCAGCAGTTTAGACGAGCGTCTAGGTTTTCTGTTCTTC.

The chain employs TRBV7-3 and TRBJ1-1; 7 bases map to TRBD1. Germline V gene data show CDR1 as SGHTA and CDR2 as FQGTGA. V was pared by 5 bases and J by 4 bases, with 4 bases of the junction left unmatched. This CDR3 contains 13 residues. CDR3 coding DNA: TGTGCCAGCAGCCCGACAGGGTTCACTGAAGCTTTCTTT. This gives the protein CASSPTGFTEAFF.

This chain uses TRBV7-2 with TRBJ1-2; D perhaps matches TRBD1 (6 bases). This CDR3 spans 13 amino acids. The germline V gene encodes CDR1 SGHTA and CDR2 FQGNSA. Trimming removed 6 bases from V and 6 bases from J, with 14 bases in between. DNA of the CDR3: TGTGCCAGCAGTTTCGGGACATCCGATGGCTACACCTTC. It specifies CASSFGTSDGYTF.

The rearrangement links TRBV4-1 to TRBJ2-2; D is undetermined. The V gene's germline CDR1 is MGHRA and CDR2 YSYEKL. This CDR3 is built from 17 residues. Between the trimmed V and J ends, which lost 1 base and 4 bases, there was a span of 16 bases. The CDR3 nucleotides read TGCGCCAGCAGCCAAGTCGGAGAGAGCGTCGGCACCGGGGAGCTGTTTTTT. Encoded protein: CASSQVGESVGTGELFF.

V is TRBV11-2 and J is TRBJ2-2; 8 bases align to TRBD2. Trimming removed 1 base from V and 5 bases from J; junction bases left unmatched: 6. There are 16 residues in the CDR3. CDR1 and CDR2 (germline): SGHAT, FQNNGV. CDR3 nucleotides: TGTGCCAGCAGCTTAGCGGCTAGCGGGTGGACCGGGGAGCTGTTTTTT. Residues: CASSLAASGWTGELFF. Supplemented by reference TRBV11-2 and TRBJ2-2, the full variable domain reads EAGVAQSPRYKIIEKRQSVAFWCNPISGHATLYWYQQILGQGPKLLIQFQNNGVVDDSQLPKDRFSAERLKGVDSTLKIQPAKLEDSAVYLCASSLAASGWTGELFFGEGSRLTVL.

The genes are TRBV29-1 and TRBJ1-2; a weak D match, TRBD1 (6 bases). Trimming removed 8 bases at V and 4 bases at J, with 17 bases between. There are 13 residues in the CDR3. Germline lookup yields CDR1 SQVTM and CDR2 ANQGSEA. The CDR3 is CSYIGQNLYGYTF. The CDR3, as DNA: TGCAGCTATATCGGACAGAACCTCTATGGCTACACCTTC.

V is TRBV5-4 and J is TRBJ2-7; maybe TRBD2 (6 bases). CDR1 is SGHNT and CDR2 is YYREEE in the germline V gene (reference sequence). This CDR3 is 15 amino acids long. Between the trimmed V and J ends, which lost 0 bases and 4 bases, there was a span of 14 bases. CDR3 DNA: TGTGCCAGCAGCTTGGGGCCTAGCGTATTATACGAGCAGTACTTC. Residues: CASSLGPSVLYEQYF.

V is TRBV5-5 and J is TRBJ1-2; maybe TRBD1 (5 bases). Per the germline V gene, CDR1 is SGHKS and CDR2 is YYEKEE (reference sequence). The CDR3 extends over 18 amino acids. V dropped 1 base and J dropped 3 bases, with 22 bases sitting between them. This CDR3 is CASSLRLPGQGYDYGYTF. CDR3 coding DNA: TGTGCCAGCAGCTTGAGGTTGCCCGGGCAGGGCTATGACTATGGCTACACCTTC. The entire variable domain, with the rest obtained from reference TRBV5-5 and TRBJ1-2, is as follows: DAGVTQSPTHLIKTRGQQVTLRCSPISGHKSVSWYQQVLGQGPQFIFQYYEKEERGRGNFPDRFSARQFPNYSSELNVNALLLGDSALYLCASSLRLPGQGYDYGYTFGSGTRLTVV.

The chain couples TRBV6-1 to TRBJ1-1, with 7 bases matching TRBD1. Trimming removed 3 bases from V and 11 bases from J; junction bases left unmatched: 12. The CDR3 has 14 residues. The germline V gene has CDR1 MNHNS and CDR2 SASEGT. CDR3 DNA sequence: TGTGCCAGCAGTGACGGGACAGACCTCTCAAGGGCTTTCTTT. Its protein is CASSDGTDLSRAFF.

This clone was found once. The CDR3 is CASSLERSAGGPVYEQYF. CDR3 bases: TGTGCCAGCAGTTTAGAGAGAAGCGCGGGAGGGCCGGTCTACGAGCAGTACTTC. The genes are TRBV28 and TRBJ2-7; 9 bases map to TRBD2. There are 18 residues in the CDR3. Trimming took 2 bases from V and 3 from J; bases not matched to a gene: 14. CDR1 and CDR2 from the germline V gene are MDHEN and SYDVKM.

The chain's CDR3 is CASSPWGQGAWVEQYF. CDR3 nucleotides: TGTGCCAGCAGCCCGTGGGGCCAGGGGGCGTGGGTCGAGCAGTACTTC. The chain has TRBV14 and TRBJ2-7, with 8 bases identical to TRBD1. Looked up from germline, CDR1 is SGHDN and CDR2 is FVKESK. Trimming at V came to 4 bases and at J to 6 bases, leaving 14 bases not matched to a gene. The CDR3 consists of 16 residues.

The sample holds a few counts of this clone. The chain joins TRBV7-2 to TRBJ2-3, with 12 bases fitting TRBD2. The CDR3 is 15 amino acids. The junction had 5 bases not matched to a gene; V was cut back by 5 bases and J by 5 bases. Germline values: CDR1 SGHTA, CDR2 FQGNSA. The CDR3 loop is CASSRLAGVVDTQYF. The CDR3 bases are TGTGCCAGCAGCAGACTAGCGGGAGTAGTAGATACGCAGTATTTT.

The rearrangement links TRBV7-2 to TRBJ2-7; D possibly corresponds to TRBD2 (6 bases). CDR1 and CDR2 from the germline V gene are SGHTA and FQGNSA. The CDR3 is 14 amino acids. The ends were cut back, 0 bases at V and 6 bases at J, with 12 bases in the middle. For the CDR3, the DNA is TGTGCCAGCAGCTTAGCGTTTGGAGGGATCGAGCAGTACTTC. Protein sequence: CASSLAFGGIEQYF. The full variable domain, in which reference TRBV7-2 and TRBJ2-7 provide the parts outside the CDR3, is GAGVSQSPSNKVTEKGKDVELRCDPISGHTALYWYRQSLGQGLEFLIYFQGNSAPDKSGLPSDRFSAERTGGSVSTLTIQRTQQEDSAVYLCASSLAFGGIEQYFGPGTRLTVT.

This rearrangement joins TRBV5-1 to TRBJ2-7; the D gene is possibly TRBD2 (5 bases). Trimming took 4 bases from V and 7 from J, leaving 15 bases between them. The germline V gene has CDR1 SGHRS and CDR2 YFSETQ. CDR3 length equals 13 residues. CDR3 coding DNA: TGCGCCAGCAGCCCGGACTTGGGTGAGGAGCAGTACTTC. This gives the protein CASSPDLGEEQYF.